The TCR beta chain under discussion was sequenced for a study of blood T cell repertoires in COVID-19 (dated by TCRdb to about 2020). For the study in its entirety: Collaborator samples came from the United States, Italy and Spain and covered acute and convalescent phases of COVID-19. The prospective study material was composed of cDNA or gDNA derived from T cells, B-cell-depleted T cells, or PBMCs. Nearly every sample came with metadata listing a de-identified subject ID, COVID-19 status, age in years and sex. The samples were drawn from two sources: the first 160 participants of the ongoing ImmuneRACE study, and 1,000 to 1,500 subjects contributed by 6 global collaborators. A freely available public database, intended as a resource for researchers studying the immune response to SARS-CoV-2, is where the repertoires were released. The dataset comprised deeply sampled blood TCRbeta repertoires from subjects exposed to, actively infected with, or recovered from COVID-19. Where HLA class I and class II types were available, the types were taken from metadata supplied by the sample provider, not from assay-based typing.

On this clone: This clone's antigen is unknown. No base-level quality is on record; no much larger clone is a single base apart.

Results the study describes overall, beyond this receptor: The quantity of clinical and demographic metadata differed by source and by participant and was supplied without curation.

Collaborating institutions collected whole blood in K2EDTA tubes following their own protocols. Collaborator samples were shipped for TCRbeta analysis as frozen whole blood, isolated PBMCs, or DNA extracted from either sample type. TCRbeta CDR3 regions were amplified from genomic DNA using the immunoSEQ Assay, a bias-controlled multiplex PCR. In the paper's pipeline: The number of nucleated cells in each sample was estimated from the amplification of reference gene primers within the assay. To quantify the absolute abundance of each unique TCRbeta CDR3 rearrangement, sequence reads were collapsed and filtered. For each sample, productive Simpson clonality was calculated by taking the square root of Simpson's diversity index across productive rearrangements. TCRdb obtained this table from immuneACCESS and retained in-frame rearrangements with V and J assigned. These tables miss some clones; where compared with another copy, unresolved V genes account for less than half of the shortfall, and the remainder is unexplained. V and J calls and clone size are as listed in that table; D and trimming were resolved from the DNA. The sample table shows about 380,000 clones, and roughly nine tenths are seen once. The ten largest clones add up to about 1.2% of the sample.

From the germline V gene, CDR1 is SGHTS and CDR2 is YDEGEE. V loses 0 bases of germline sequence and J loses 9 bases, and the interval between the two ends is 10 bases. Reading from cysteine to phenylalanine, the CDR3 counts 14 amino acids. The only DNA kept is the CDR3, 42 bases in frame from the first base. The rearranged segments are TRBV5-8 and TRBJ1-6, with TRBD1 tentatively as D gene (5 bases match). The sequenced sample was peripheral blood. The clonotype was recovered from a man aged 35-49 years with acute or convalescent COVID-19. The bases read TGTGCCAGCAGCTTGGAATTAGGGGTTTCACCCCTCCACTTT. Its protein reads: CASSLELGVSPLHF. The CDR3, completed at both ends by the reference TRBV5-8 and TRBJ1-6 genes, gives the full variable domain EAGVTQSPTHLIKTRGQQATLRCSPISGHTSVYWYQQALGLGLQFLLWYDEGEERNRGNFPPRFSGRQFPNYSSELNVNALELEDSALYLCASSLELGVSPLHFGNGTRLTVT.